The sequence of this T cell receptor (beta chain) was determined in a study of CD39 and CD103 CD8 tumor-infiltrating T cells. Per germline, CDR1 SGHDT and CDR2 YYEEEE. The CDR3 loop spans 15 amino acids. Trimming stripped 2 bases from V and 4 bases from J, with 13 bases between. Sequenced by immunoSEQ multiplex PCR; TCRdb stores in-frame clones only, minus some. The table shows about 830 clones, with about 70% occurring only once. The chain has TRBV5-6 and TRBJ2-1, with TRBD1 as a possible D gene (6 bases). Source material: CD39- CD103+ CD8+ T cells sorted from the tumor. As to subset: CD103+CD39- single-positive CD45RA- CD8 T cells. The receptor comes from a human donor with head and neck squamous cell carcinoma. In DNA, the CDR3 is TGTGCCAGCAGCTTCTTTAGAGGGGGATACAATGAGCAGTTCTTC. Translating gives CASSFFRGGYNEQFF.